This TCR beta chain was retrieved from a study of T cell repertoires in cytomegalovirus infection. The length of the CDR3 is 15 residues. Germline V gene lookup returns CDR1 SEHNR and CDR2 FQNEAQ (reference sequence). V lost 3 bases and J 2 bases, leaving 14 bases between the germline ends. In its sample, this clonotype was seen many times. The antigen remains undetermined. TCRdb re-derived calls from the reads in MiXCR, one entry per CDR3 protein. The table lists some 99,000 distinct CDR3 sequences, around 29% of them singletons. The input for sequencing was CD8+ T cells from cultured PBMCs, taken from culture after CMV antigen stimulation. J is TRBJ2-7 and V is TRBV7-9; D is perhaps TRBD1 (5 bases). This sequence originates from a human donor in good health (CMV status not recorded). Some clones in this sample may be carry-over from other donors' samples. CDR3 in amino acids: CASSLGRPAAYEQYF. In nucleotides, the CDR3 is TGTGCCAGCAGCTTGGGGCGACCGGCTGCCTACGAGCAGTACTTC.